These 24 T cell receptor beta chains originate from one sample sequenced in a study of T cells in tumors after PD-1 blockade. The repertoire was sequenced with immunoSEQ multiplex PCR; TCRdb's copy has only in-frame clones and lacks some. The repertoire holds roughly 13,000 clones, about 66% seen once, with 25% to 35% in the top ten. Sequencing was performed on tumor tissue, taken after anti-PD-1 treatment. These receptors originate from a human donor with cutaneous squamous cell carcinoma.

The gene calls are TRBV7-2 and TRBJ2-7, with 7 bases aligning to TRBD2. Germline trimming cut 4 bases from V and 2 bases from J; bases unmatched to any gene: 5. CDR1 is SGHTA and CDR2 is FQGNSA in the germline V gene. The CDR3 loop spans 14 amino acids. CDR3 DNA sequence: TGTGCCAGCAGCTCAGGACTAGGAGCCTACGAGCAGTACTTC. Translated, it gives CASSSGLGAYEQYF. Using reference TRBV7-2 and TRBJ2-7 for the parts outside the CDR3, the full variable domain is GAGVSQSPSNKVTEKGKDVELRCDPISGHTALYWYRQSLGQGLEFLIYFQGNSAPDKSGLPSDRFSAERTGGSVSTLTIQRTQQEDSAVYLCASSSGLGAYEQYFGPGTRLTVT.

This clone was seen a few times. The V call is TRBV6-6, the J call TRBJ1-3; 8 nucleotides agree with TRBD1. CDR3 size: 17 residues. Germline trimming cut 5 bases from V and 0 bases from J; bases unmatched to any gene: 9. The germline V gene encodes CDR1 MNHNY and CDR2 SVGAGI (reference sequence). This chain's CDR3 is CASSLGQGYSSGNTIYF. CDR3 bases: TGTGCCAGCAGTCTCGGACAGGGCTACTCCTCTGGAAACACCATATATTTT.

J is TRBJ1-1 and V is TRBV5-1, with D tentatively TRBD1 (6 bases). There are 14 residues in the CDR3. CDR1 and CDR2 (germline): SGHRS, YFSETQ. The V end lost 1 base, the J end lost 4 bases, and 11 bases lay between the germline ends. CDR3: CASSLYRDVTEAFF. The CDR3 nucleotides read TGCGCCAGCAGCTTGTACAGGGACGTCACTGAAGCTTTCTTT.

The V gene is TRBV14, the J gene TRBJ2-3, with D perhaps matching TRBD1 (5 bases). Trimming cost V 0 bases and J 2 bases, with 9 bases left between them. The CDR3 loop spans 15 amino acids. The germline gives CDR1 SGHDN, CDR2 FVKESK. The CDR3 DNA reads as TGTGCCAGCAGCCAAGACAGGGCGCTCACAGATACGCAGTATTTT. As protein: CASSQDRALTDTQYF.

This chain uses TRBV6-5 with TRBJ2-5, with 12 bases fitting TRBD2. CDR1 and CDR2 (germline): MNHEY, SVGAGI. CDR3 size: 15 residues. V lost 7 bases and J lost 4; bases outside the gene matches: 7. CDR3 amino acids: CASKKTSGSSETQYF. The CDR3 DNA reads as TGTGCCAGCAAAAAGACTAGCGGGAGTTCAGAGACCCAGTACTTC.

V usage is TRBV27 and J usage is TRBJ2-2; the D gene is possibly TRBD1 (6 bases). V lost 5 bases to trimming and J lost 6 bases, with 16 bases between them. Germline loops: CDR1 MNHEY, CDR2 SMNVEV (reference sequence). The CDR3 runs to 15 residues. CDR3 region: CASSLYPRGAGELFF. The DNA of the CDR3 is TGTGCCAGCAGTCTTTACCCCAGGGGCGCCGGGGAGCTGTTTTTT.

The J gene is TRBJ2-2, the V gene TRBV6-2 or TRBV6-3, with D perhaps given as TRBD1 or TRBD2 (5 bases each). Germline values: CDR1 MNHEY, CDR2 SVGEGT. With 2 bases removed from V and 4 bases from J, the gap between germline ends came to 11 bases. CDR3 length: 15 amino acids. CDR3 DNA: TGTGCCAGCAGTTACACTAGAAGGGGCACCGGGGAGCTGTTTTTT. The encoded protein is CASSYTRRGTGELFF.

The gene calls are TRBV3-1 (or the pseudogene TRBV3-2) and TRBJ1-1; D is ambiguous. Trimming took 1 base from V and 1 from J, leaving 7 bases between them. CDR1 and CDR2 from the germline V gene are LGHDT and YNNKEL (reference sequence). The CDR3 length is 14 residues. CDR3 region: CASSQARANTEAFF. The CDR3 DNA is TGTGCCAGCAGCCAAGCTCGTGCGAACACTGAAGCTTTCTTT.

The CDR3 region is CASSFSGTSGGAVHNEQFF. The CDR3 bases are TGTGCCAGCAGCTTTTCCGGGACTAGCGGGGGGGCTGTTCACAATGAGCAGTTCTTC. The chain has TRBV11-3 and TRBJ2-1; 16 bases are shared with TRBD2. The trim removed 3 bases at V and 5 bases at J, leaving 10 bases unmatched. The CDR3 totals 19 residues. Germline CDR1 SGHNT, CDR2 YENEEA.

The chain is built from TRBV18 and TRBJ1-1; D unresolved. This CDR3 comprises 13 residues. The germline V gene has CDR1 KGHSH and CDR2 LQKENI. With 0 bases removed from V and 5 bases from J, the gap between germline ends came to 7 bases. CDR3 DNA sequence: TGTGCCAGCTCACCACCCGGGAAAACTGAAGCTTTCTTT. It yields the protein CASSPPGKTEAFF.

The CDR3: CASSLDNREQYF. The CDR3 DNA is TGCGCCAGCAGCTTGGACAATCGCGAGCAGTACTTC. The V call is TRBV5-1, the J call TRBJ2-7; D is unclear. Between the trimmed V and J ends, which lost 0 bases and 6 bases, there was a span of 7 bases. Looked up from germline, CDR1 is SGHRS and CDR2 is YFSETQ. This CDR3 has 12 amino acids.

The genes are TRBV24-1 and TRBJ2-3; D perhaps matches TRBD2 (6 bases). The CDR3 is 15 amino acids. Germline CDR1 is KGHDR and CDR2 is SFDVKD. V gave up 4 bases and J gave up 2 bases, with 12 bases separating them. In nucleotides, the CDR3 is TGTGCCACCAGTGACCGTAGCGGTCTCACAGATACGCAGTATTTT. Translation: CATSDRSGLTDTQYF.

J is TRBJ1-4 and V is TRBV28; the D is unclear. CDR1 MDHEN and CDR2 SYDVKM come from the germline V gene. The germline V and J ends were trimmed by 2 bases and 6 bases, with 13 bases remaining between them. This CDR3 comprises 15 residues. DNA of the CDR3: TGTGCCAGCAGTTTAGTAGGGATAGTCGATGAAAAACTGTTTTTT. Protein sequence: CASSLVGIVDEKLFF.

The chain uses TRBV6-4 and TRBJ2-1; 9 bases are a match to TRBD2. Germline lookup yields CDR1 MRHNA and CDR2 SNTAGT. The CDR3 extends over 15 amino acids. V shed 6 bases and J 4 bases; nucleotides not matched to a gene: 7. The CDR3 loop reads CASSSSGARYNEQFF. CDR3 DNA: TGTGCCAGCAGCTCTAGCGGGGCCCGATACAATGAGCAGTTCTTC.

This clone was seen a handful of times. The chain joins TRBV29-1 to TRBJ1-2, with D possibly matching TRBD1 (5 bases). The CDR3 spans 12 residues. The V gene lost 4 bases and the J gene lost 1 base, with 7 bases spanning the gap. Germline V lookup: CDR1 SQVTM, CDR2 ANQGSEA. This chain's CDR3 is CSVGDGNYGYTF. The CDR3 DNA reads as TGCAGCGTTGGGGACGGTAACTATGGCTACACCTTC.

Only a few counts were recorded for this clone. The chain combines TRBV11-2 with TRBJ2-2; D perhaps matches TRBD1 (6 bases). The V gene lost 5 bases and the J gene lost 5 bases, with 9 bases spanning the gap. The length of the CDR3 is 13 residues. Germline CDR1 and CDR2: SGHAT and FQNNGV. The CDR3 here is CASSRTDTGELFF. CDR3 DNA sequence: TGTGCCAGCAGCCGGACAGATACCGGGGAGCTGTTTTTT.

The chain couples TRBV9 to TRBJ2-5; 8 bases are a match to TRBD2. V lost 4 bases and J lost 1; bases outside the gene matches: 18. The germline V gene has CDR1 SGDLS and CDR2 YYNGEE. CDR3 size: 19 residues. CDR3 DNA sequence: TGTGCCAGCAGCATCGGGACTAGGCTGGGGTTGGTCGTCCAAGAGACCCAGTACTTC. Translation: CASSIGTRLGLVVQETQYF. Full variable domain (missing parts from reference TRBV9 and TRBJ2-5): DSGVTQTPKHLITATGQRVTLRCSPRSGDLSVYWYQQSLDQGLQFLIQYYNGEERAKGNILERFSAQQFPDLHSELNLSSLELGDSALYFCASSIGTRLGLVVQETQYFGPGTRLLVL.

CDR3 DNA sequence: TGTGCCAGCAGCCACCCACGGACTAGCGGGGGGCGAAGGGGAGAGACCCAGTACTTC. It codes for CASSHPRTSGGRRGETQYF. This rearrangement joins TRBV3-1 (or the pseudogene TRBV3-2) to TRBJ2-5; TRBD2 matches at 14 bases. The CDR3 covers 19 residues. The germline gives CDR1 LGHDT, CDR2 YNNKEL (reference sequence). Unmatched junction bases numbered 13, after V lost 3 bases and J lost 4 bases.

CDR3 coding DNA: TGTGCCAGCAGCTCGGTAGCAACAGGGCACGGTTCGAACACCGGGGAGCTGTTTTTT. It encodes CASSSVATGHGSNTGELFF. The chain carries TRBV7-9 and TRBJ2-2, with D possibly matching TRBD1 (6 bases). From germline, CDR1 is SEHNR and CDR2 FQNEAQ (reference sequence). This CDR3 comprises 19 residues. The V end lost 4 bases, the J end lost 0 bases, and 21 bases lay between the germline ends.

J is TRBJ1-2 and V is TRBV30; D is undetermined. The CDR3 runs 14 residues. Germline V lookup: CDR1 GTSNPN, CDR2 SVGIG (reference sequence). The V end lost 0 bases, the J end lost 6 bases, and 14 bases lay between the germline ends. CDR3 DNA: TGTGCCTGGAGTGTACCCCGACACCGGGATGGCTACACCTTC. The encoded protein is CAWSVPRHRDGYTF.

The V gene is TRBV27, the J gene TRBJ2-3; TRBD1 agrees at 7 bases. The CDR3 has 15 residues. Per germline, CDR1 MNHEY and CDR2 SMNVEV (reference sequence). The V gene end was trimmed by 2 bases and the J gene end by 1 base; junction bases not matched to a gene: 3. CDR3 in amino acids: CASSLKGAGTDTQYF. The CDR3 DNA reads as TGTGCCAGCAGTTTAAAGGGGGCGGGCACAGATACGCAGTATTTT.

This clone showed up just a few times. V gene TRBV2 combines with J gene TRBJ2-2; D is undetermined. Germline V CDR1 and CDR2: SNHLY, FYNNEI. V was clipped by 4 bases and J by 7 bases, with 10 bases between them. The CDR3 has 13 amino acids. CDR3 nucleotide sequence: TGTGCCAGCAGTGCTGGGGTTATCGGGGAGCTGTTTTTT. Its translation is CASSAGVIGELFF.

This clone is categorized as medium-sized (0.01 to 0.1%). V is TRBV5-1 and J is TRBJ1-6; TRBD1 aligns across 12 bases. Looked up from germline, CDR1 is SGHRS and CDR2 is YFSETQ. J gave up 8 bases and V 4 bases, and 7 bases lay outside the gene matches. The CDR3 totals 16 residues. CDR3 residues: CASSLGTGGPYSPLHF. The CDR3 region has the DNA TGCGCCAGCAGCCTGGGGACAGGGGGCCCTTATTCACCCCTCCACTTT.

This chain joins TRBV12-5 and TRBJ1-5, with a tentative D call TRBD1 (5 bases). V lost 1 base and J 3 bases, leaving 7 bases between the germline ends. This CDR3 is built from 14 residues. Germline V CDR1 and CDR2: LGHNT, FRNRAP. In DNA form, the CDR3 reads TGTGCTAGTGGTTTGGGGGACGTCAATCAGCCCCAGCATTTT. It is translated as CASGLGDVNQPQHF.